The clone carrying this T cell receptor beta chain was detected a few times. The data were taken from a study of T-cell memory formation after mild COVID-19. Amplification by 5'RACE using constant-segment primers produced TCR alpha and TCR beta cDNA libraries that carried sample barcodes and UMIs. MiXCR, run by TCRdb on the 5' RACE reads, gives a single entry per CDR3 protein. The sample has almost 550,000 distinct CDR3 sequences, roughly 22% seen once; the top ten hold around an eighth. This CDR3 comprises 14 residues. The germline gives CDR1 DFQATT, CDR2 SNEGSKA (reference sequence). Deletions cut 8 bases from V and 0 bases from J, with 16 bases between.

The sequence was collected from an adult woman who had mild COVID-19 (a few samples of this study predate the infection). Cell type and time point are not known. The gene calls are TRBV20-1 and TRBJ1-2; unclear D gene. Specimen: PBMCs or a T cell subset sorted from them (not recorded which). CDR3 nucleotide sequence: TGCAGTAAAGGATCGTCGGGAGCTAACTATGGCTACACCTTC. Its translation is CSKGSSGANYGYTF.